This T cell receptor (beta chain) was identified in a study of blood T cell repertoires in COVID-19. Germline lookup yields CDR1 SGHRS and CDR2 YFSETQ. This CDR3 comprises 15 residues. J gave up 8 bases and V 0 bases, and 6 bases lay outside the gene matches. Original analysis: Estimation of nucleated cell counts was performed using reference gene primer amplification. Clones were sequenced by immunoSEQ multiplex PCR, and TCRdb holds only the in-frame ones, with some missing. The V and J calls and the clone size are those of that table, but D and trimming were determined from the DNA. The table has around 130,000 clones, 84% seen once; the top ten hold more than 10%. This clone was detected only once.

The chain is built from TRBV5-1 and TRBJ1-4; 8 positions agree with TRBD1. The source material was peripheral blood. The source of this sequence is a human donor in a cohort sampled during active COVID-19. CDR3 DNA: TGCGCCAGCAGCTTGGGGCGGCCAGGGGGCGAAAAACTGTTTTTT. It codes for CASSLGRPGGEKLFF. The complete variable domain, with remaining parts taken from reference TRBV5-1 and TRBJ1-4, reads KAGVTQTPRYLIKTRGQQVTLSCSPISGHRSVSWYQQTPGQGLQFLFEYFSETQRNKGNFPGRFSGRQFSNSRSEMNVSTLELGDSALYLCASSLGRPGGEKLFFGSGTQLSVL.